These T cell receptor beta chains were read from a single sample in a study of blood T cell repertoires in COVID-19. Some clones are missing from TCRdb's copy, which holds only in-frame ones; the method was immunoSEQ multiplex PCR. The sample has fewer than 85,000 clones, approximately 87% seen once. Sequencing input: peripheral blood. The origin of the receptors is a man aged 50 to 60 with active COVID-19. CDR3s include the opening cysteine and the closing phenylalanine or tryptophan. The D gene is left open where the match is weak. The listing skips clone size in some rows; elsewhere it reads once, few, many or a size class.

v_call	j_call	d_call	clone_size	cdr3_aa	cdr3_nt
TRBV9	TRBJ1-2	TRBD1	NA	CASSVVGSGTGDGYTF	TGTGCCAGCAGCGTAGTGGGGTCCGGGACAGGGGACGGCTACACCTTC
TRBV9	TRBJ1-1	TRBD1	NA	CASSVRDRGTEAFF	TGTGCCAGCAGCGTACGCGACAGGGGAACTGAAGCTTTCTTT
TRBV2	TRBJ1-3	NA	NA	CASSESFGGNTIYF	TGTGCCAGCAGTGAAAGTTTCGGGGGAAACACCATATATTTT
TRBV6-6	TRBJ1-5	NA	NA	CASQLSNQPQHF	TGTGCCAGTCAGTTGAGCAATCAGCCCCAGCATTTT
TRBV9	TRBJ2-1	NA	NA	CASSVIAEVGALGEQFF	TGTGCCAGCAGCGTAATAGCCGAGGTGGGAGCTCTAGGAGAGCAGTTCTTC
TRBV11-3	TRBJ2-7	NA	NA	CASSLQGPPEVFYEQYF	TGTGCCAGCAGCTTACAGGGGCCCCCAGAGGTTTTTTACGAGCAGTACTTC
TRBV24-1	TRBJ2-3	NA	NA	CATSDFRRGITDTQYF	TGTGCCACCAGTGATTTCCGCAGGGGCATAACAGATACGCAGTATTTT
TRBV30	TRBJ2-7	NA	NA	CAWSVWVAGNPYEQYF	TGTGCCTGGAGTGTATGGGTGGCAGGGAACCCCTACGAGCAGTACTTC
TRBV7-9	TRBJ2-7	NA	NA	CASSRTNTPHRQQYF	TGTGCCAGCAGCCGCACCAACACACCCCACAGGCAGCAGTACTTC
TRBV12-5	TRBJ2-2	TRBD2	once	CASGLDASGATGELFF	TGTGCTAGTGGTTTGGATGCTAGCGGGGCAACCGGGGAGCTGTTTTTT
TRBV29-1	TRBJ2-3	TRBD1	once	CSVDRVIDTQYF	TGCAGCGTCGACAGGGTGATAGATACGCAGTATTTT
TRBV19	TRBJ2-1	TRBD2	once	CASSQISGGAGEQFF	TGTGCCAGTAGCCAGATTAGCGGGGGGGCAGGTGAGCAGTTCTTC
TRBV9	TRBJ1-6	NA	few	CASSVGDSSYNSPLHF	TGTGCCAGCAGCGTAGGAGACAGCTCCTATAATTCACCCCTCCACTTT
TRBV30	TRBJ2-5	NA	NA	CAWSSVETQYF	TGTGCCTGGAGTAGCGTTGAGACCCAGTACTTC
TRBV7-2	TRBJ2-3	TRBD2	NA	CASSPSGGRADTQYF	TGTGCCAGCAGCCCCAGCGGGGGGAGGGCAGATACGCAGTATTTT
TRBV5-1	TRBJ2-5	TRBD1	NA	CASRAAGGKQETQYF	TGCGCCAGCAGGGCCGCAGGGGGCAAACAAGAGACCCAGTACTTC
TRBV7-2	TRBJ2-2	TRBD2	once	CASRKGLQNTGELFF	TGTGCCAGCCGCAAGGGACTACAAAACACCGGGGAGCTGTTTTTT
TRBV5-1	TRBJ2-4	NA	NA	CASSLTSLAKNIQYF	TGCGCCAGCAGCTTGACTAGCCTGGCCAAAAACATTCAGTACTTC
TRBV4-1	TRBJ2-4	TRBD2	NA	CASSRGLAGGIAKNIQYF	TGCGCCAGCAGCCGGGGACTAGCGGGGGGGATTGCCAAAAACATTCAGTACTTC
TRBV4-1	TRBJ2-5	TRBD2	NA	CASSQGTSGRETQYF	TGCGCCAGCAGCCAGGGGACTAGCGGGAGAGAGACCCAGTACTTC
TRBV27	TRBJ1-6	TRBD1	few	CASSLGTVGNSPLHF	TGTGCCAGCAGTTTGGGGACAGTCGGTAATTCACCCCTCCACTTT
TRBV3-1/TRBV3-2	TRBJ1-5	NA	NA	CASSQGRQDKFNQPQHF	TGTGCCAGCAGCCAAGGTCGGCAGGACAAATTCAATCAGCCCCAGCATTTT
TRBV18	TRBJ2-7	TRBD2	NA	CASSHGGGSEQYF	TGTGCCAGCTCCCACGGGGGGGGGTCCGAGCAGTACTTC
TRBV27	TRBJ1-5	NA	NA	CASSSTVPLNQPQHF	TGTGCCAGCAGTTCCACGGTACCTCTAAATCAGCCCCAGCATTTT
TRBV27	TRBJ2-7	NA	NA	CASSLASRGEQYF	TGTGCCAGCAGTTTGGCCAGCAGGGGCGAGCAGTACTTC
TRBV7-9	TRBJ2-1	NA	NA	CASSLAVGGPQGEQFF	TGTGCCAGCAGCTTAGCGGTCGGCGGACCGCAGGGTGAGCAGTTCTTC
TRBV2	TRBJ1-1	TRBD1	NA	CASTRGQGIIRNTEAFF	TGTGCCAGCACTCGGGGACAGGGAATCATTCGGAACACTGAAGCTTTCTTT
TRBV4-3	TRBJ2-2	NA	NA	CASSQEEGMGTGELFF	TGCGCCAGCAGCCAAGAGGAGGGAATGGGAACCGGGGAGCTGTTTTTT
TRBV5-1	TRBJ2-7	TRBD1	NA	CASSVGQGRGSYEQYF	TGCGCCAGCAGCGTGGGACAGGGCCGCGGATCCTACGAGCAGTACTTC
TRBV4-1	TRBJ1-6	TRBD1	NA	CASSQGQGNSPLHF	TGCGCCAGCAGCCAAGGACAGGGTAATTCACCCCTCCACTTT
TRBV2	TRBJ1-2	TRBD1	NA	CASSGGQGSYGYTF	TGTGCCAGCAGTGGAGGACAGGGAAGCTATGGCTACACCTTC
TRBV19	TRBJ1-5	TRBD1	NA	CASSILSEAGGSNQPQHF	TGTGCCAGTAGTATACTCTCCGAGGCAGGGGGTAGCAATCAGCCCCAGCATTTT
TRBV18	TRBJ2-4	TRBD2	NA	CASSPPASGGVRIQYF	TGTGCCAGCTCACCACCGGCTAGCGGTGGAGTCCGGATTCAGTACTTC
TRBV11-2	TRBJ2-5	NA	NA	CASSEIVRGGAQYF	TGTGCCAGCAGCGAGATAGTCCGGGGTGGGGCCCAGTACTTC
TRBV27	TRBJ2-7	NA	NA	CASSLGNPWAPYEQYF	TGTGCCAGCAGTTTGGGTAACCCGTGGGCCCCCTACGAGCAGTACTTC
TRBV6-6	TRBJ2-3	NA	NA	CASSRTGQTNTDTQYF	TGTGCCAGCAGTCGAACTGGACAGACAAACACAGATACGCAGTATTTT
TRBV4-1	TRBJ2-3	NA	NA	CASSQGRAILTDTQYF	TGCGCCAGCAGCCAAGGGAGGGCAATTCTGACAGATACGCAGTATTTT